This T cell receptor beta chain was documented in a study of CD8 T cells in Susac syndrome. This clonotype has a handful of counts. RNA amounts of about 0.45 to 1 ug underwent reverse transcription with random hexamers. In TCRdb, the immunoSEQ multiplex PCR reads were re-called with MiXCR into one record per CDR3 protein. Counted here are some 180,000 distinct CDR3 sequences, around 93% occurring once; the ten biggest clones make up around 0.1%. V dropped 5 bases and J dropped 1 base, with 11 bases sitting between them. The CDR3 consists of 14 residues. Germline CDR1 SGHAT, CDR2 FQNNGV. The source material was CD4+ T cells from PBMCs. This TCR came from a human donor in good health. This chain uses TRBV11-2 with TRBJ2-5; no reliable D call. The CDR3 region is CASSRSGSQETQYF. The CDR3 region has the DNA TGTGCCAGCAGCCGGTCTGGGTCCCAAGAGACCCAGTACTTC.